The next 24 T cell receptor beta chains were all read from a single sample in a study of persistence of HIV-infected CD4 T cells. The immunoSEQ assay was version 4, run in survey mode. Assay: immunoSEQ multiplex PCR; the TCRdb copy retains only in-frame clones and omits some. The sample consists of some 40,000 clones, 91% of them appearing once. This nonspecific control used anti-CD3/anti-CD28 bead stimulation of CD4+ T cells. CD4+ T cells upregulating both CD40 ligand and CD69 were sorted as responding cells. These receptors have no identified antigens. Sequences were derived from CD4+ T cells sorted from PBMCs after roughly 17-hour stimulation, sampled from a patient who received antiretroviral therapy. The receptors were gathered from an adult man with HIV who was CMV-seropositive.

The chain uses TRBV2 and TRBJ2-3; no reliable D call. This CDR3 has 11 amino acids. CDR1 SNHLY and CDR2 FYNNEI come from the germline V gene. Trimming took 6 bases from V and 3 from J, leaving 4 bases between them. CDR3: CASRPTDTQYF. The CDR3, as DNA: TGTGCCAGCAGGCCTACAGATACGCAGTATTTT.

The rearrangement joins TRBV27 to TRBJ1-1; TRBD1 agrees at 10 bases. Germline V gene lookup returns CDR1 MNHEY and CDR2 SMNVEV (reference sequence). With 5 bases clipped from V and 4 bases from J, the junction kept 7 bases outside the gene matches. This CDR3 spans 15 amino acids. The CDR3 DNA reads TGTGCCAGCAGTGAGCAGACAGGGGGCGTCACTGAAGCTTTCTTT. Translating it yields CASSEQTGGVTEAFF.

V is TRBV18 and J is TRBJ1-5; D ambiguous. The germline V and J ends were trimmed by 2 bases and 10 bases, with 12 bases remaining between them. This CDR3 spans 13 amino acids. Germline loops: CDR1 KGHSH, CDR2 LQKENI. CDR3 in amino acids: CASSPDSGSPQHF. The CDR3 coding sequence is TGTGCCAGCTCACCAGATTCGGGGTCTCCCCAGCATTTT.

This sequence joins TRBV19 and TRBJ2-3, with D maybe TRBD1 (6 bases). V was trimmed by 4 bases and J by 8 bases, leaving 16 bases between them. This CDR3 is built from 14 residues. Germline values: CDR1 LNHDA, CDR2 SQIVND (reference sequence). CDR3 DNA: TGTGCCAGTAGTACCGGACAGCCACAAGCTACGCAGTATTTT. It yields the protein CASSTGQPQATQYF. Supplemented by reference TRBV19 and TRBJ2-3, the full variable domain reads DGGITQSPKYLFRKEGQNVTLSCEQNLNHDAMYWYRQDPGQGLRLIYYSQIVNDFQKGDIAEGYSVSREKKESFPLTVTSAQKNPTAFYLCASSTGQPQATQYFGPGTRLTVL.

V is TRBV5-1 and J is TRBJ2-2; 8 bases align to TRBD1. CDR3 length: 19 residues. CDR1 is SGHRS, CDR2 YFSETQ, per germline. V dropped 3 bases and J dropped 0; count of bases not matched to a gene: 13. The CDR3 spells CASSSTPTGARSNTGELFF. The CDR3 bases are TGCGCCAGCAGCTCGACCCCGACAGGGGCGAGGTCGAACACCGGGGAGCTGTTTTTT.

The CDR3, as DNA: TGTGCCAGCAGCTCGACCGGGACAGGAGGGTATAGCAATCAGCCCCAGCATTTT. It yields the protein CASSSTGTGGYSNQPQHF. This sequence joins TRBV7-2 and TRBJ1-5; 8 bases align to TRBD1. V lost 4 bases and J lost 0; bases outside the gene matches: 11. Germline V CDR1 and CDR2: SGHTA, FQGNSA. The CDR3 totals 18 residues.

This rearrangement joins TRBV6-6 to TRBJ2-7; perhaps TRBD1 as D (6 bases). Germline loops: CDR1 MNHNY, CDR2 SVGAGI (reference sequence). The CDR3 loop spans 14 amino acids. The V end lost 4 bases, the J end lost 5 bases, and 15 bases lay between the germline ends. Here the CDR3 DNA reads TGTGCCAGCAGTTCGCCTGTGACAGGTAACGAGCAGTACTTC. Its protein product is CASSSPVTGNEQYF.

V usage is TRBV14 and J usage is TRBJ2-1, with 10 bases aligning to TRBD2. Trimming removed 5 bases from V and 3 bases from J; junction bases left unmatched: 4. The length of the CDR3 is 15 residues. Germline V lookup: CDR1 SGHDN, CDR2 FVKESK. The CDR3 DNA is TGTGCCAGCAGCTTAGTAGCGGGGGGCTACAATGAGCAGTTCTTC. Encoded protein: CASSLVAGGYNEQFF.

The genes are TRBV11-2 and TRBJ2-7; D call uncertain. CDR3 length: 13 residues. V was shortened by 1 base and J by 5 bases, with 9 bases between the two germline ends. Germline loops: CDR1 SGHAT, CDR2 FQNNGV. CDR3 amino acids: CASSLVADDEQYF. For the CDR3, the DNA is TGTGCCAGCAGCTTAGTCGCTGACGACGAGCAGTACTTC.

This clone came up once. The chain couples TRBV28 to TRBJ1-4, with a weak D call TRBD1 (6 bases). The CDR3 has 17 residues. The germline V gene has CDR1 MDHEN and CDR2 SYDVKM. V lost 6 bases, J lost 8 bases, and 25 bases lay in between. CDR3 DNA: TGTGCCAGCAGCCTCACGCCCATGGGGGCGGGAGCCGAAAAACTGTTTTTT. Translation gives CASSLTPMGAGAEKLFF.

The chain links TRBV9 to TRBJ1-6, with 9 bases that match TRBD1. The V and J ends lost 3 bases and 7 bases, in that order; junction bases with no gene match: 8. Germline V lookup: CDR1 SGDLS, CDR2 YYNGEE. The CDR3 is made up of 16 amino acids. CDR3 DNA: TGTGCCAGCAGCGCGGGCACGGGACAGGGAAATTCACCCCTCCACTTT. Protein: CASSAGTGQGNSPLHF.

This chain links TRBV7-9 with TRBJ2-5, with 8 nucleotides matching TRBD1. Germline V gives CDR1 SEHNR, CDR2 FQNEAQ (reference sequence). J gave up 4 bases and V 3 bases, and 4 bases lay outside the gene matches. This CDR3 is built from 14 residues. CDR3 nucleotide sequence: TGTGCCAGCAGCTTCTATACAGGGGGAGAGACCCAGTACTTC. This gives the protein CASSFYTGGETQYF. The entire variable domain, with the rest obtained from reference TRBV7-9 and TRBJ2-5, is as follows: DTGVSQNPRHKITKRGQNVTFRCDPISEHNRLYWYRQTLGQGPEFLTYFQNEAQLEKSRLLSDRFSAERPKGSFSTLEIQRTEQGDSAMYLCASSFYTGGETQYFGPGTRLLVL.

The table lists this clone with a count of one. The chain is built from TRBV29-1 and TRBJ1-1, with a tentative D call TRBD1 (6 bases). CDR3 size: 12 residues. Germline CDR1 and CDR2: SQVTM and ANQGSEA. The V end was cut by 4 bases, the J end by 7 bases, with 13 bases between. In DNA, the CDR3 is TGCAGCGTTGTAACAGGGAGCGTTGAAGCTTTCTTT. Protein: CSVVTGSVEAFF.

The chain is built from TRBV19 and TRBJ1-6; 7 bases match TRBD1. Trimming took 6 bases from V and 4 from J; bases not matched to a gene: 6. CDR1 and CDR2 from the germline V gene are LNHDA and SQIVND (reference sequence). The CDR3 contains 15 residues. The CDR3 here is CASSRPDRYNSPLHF. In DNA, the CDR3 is TGTGCCAGTAGCCGCCCGGACAGGTATAATTCACCCCTCCACTTT.

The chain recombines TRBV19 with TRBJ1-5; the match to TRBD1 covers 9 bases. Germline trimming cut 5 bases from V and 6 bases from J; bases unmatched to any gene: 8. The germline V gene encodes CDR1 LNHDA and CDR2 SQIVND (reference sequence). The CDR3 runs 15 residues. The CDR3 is CASSLGQGLSQPQHF. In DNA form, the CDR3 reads TGTGCCAGTAGTCTGGGACAGGGCCTAAGTCAGCCCCAGCATTTT.

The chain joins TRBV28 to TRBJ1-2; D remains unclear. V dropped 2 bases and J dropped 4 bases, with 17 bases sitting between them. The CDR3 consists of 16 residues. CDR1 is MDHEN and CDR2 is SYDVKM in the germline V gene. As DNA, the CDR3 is TGTGCCAGCAGTTTACCGGAGATATTAGATCTCTATGGCTACACCTTC. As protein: CASSLPEILDLYGYTF.

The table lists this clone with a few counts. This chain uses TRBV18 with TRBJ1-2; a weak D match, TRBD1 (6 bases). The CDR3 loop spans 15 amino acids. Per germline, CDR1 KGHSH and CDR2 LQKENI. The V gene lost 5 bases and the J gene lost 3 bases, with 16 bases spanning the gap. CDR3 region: CASSSSSDSYYGYTF. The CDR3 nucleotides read TGTGCCAGCTCATCTTCTTCGGACAGCTACTATGGCTACACCTTC.

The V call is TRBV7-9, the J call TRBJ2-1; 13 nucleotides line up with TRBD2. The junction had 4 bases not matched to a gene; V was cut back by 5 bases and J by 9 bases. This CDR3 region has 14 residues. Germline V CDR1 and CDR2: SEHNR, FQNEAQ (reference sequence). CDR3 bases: TGTGCCAGCAGCCAGACTAGCGGGAGGAGTGAGCAGTTCTTC. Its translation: CASSQTSGRSEQFF.

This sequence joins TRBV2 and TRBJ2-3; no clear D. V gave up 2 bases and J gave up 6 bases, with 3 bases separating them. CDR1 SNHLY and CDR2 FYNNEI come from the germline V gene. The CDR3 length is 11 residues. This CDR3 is CASSELDTQYF. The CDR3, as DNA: TGTGCCAGCAGTGAATTGGATACGCAGTATTTT.

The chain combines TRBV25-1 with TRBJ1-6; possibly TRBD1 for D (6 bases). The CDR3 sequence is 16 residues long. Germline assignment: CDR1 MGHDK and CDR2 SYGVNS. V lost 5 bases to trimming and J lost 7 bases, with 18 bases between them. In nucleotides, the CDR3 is TGTGCCAGCAGTAAGGGGGGGGCCCGCCGAAATTCACCCCTCCACTTT. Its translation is CASSKGGARRNSPLHF.

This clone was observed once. The DNA for the CDR3 is TGTGCCAGCAGCTTATTAAACGGACCGAACACTGAAGCTTTCTTT. Its protein product is CASSLLNGPNTEAFF. This sequence joins TRBV7-9 and TRBJ1-1; D is unresolved. Germline V gene lookup returns CDR1 SEHNR and CDR2 FQNEAQ (reference sequence). With 2 bases removed from V and 1 base from J, the gap between germline ends came to 11 bases. There are 15 residues in the CDR3.

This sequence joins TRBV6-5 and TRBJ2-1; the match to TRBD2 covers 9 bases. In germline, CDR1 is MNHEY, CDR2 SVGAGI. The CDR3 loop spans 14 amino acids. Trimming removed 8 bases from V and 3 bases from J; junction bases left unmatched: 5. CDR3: CASLSAGGYNEQFF. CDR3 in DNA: TGTGCCAGCTTATCAGCGGGGGGCTACAATGAGCAGTTCTTC.

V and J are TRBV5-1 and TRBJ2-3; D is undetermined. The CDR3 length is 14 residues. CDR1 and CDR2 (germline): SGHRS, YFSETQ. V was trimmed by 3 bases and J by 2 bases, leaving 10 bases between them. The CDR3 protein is CASSSGGNTDTQYF. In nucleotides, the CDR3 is TGCGCCAGCAGCTCCGGCGGCAACACAGATACGCAGTATTTT.

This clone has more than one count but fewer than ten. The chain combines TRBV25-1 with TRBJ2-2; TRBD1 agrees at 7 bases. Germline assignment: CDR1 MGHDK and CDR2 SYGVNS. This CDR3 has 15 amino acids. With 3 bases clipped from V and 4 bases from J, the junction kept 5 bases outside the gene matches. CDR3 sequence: CASSDITGATGELFF. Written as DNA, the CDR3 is TGTGCCAGCAGTGACATTACAGGGGCCACCGGGGAGCTGTTTTTT.